The clone carrying this T cell receptor (beta chain) turned up a few times. Antigen unknown. The authors' processing: A classifier of distant metastasis in papillary thyroid cancer was built from CDR3 differences (across clinicopathological groups). TCRdb re-called the PCR reads through MiXCR. In this record, the V and J calls reflect TCRdb's handling and not the investigators' own analysis. The sample carries 20,000 to 25,000 clones, 12% recorded once. Nobody among the patients had been given any treatment before thyroid surgery. This specimen belongs to a study of metastatic and nonmetastatic thyroid tumors. The wider study: Patients with malignant and benign thyroid disease provided blood and tumor or nodule tissue, whose repertoires were compared.

Overall study results and limits: Relative to benign nodules, malignant thyroid tumors were reportedly characterized by significantly elevated TCR beta diversity in blood and tumor.

The receptor was isolated from a male donor with papillary thyroid cancer or a benign thyroid nodule (not recorded which). Some clones in this sample may be carry-over from other donors' samples. Input material: blood.

The CDR3 sequence is CASSEVRDDEQFF. For the CDR3, the DNA is TGTGCCAGCAGTGAAGTGAGGGACGATGAGCAGTTCTTC. The rearrangement links TRBV6-1 to TRBJ2-1; D tentatively fits TRBD1 or TRBD2 (5 bases each). The CDR3 runs to 13 residues. V lost 1 base to trimming and J lost 8 bases, with 9 bases between them. The germline V gene encodes CDR1 MNHNS and CDR2 SASEGT.